A single sample is the source of the 20 T cell receptor beta chains below, sequenced in a study of blood T cell repertoires in COVID-19. Clones were read by immunoSEQ multiplex PCR, and TCRdb kept only the in-frame ones, dropping some. The sample consists of approximately 480,000 clones, roughly 89% of them appearing once. The sample was peripheral blood. The receptors were sampled from a man aged 18 to 30 with COVID-19, enrolled during active disease.

The chain has TRBV12-3 or TRBV12-4 and TRBJ2-2; TRBD2 aligns across 8 bases. The junction had 1 base not matched to a gene; V was cut back by 6 bases and J by 4 bases. The CDR3 contains 13 residues. The CDR3 is CASSGRGTGELFF. DNA for the CDR3: TGTGCCAGCAGCGGGAGGGGCACCGGGGAGCTGTTTTTT.

The V and J genes are TRBV6-5 and TRBJ1-1; D unclear. Per the germline V gene, CDR1 is MNHEY and CDR2 is SVGAGI. The CDR3 is made up of 13 amino acids. Trimming left V 6 bases short and J 3 bases short, with 11 bases between. CDR3 sequence reads: CASREVSDTEAFF. The CDR3 DNA is TGTGCCAGCAGAGAGGTATCGGACACTGAAGCTTTCTTT.

This chain uses TRBV25-1 with TRBJ2-2, with 8 bases lining up with TRBD1. With V trimmed by 3 bases and J by 2 bases, 5 bases remained unmatched. Germline V CDR1 and CDR2: MGHDK, SYGVNS. The length of the CDR3 is 16 residues. CDR3 protein: CASSDGTGTNTGELFF. CDR3 in DNA: TGTGCCAGCAGTGATGGGACAGGAACTAACACCGGGGAGCTGTTTTTT.

This clone has just one count. The V call is TRBV5-4, the J call TRBJ2-1, with TRBD2 matching over 12 bases. The CDR3 loop spans 15 amino acids. V lost 1 base and J lost 10; bases outside the gene matches: 6. The germline V gene has CDR1 SGHNT and CDR2 YYREEE (reference sequence). The CDR3 nucleotides are TGTGCCAGCAGCTTGATGACTAGCGGGAGTGGGGAGCAGTTCTTC. Translating gives CASSLMTSGSGEQFF.

The V gene is TRBV6-5, the J gene TRBJ1-1; weak D call: TRBD1 (5 bases). V was clipped by 10 bases and J by 1 base, with 16 bases between them. The CDR3 is 14 residues long. The germline V gene has CDR1 MNHEY and CDR2 SVGAGI. The CDR3 DNA reads as TGTGCCACGGGGGGATCGACAGCGAACACTGAAGCTTTCTTT. Protein: CATGGSTANTEAFF.

This chain joins TRBV3-1 (or the pseudogene TRBV3-2) and TRBJ2-5; a weak D match, TRBD1 (7 bases). The V end lost 0 bases, the J end lost 7 bases, and 12 bases lay between the germline ends. CDR1 and CDR2 (germline): LGHDT, YNNKEL (reference sequence). The CDR3 covers 14 residues. CDR3 in amino acids: CASSQEGQGGTQYF. The CDR3 DNA is TGTGCCAGCAGCCAAGAAGGGCAGGGGGGGACCCAGTACTTC.

The V gene is TRBV27, the J gene TRBJ2-1, with a tentative D call TRBD2 (6 bases). Trimming pared 2 bases from V and 8 bases from J, leaving 13 bases between. Germline CDR1 is MNHEY and CDR2 is SMNVEV (reference sequence). The CDR3 loop spans 14 amino acids. For the CDR3, the DNA is TGTGCCAGCAGTTTAGGGGGGTTTCTGGATGAGCAGTTCTTC. Translated: CASSLGGFLDEQFF.

CDR3 coding DNA: TGTGCCAGCAGTTTTTCAGGGGACACCTACACTGAAGCTTTCTTT. This sequence encodes CASSFSGDTYTEAFF. V usage is TRBV28 and J usage is TRBJ1-1; D perhaps matches TRBD1 (6 bases). Trimming left V 3 bases short and J 3 bases short, with 14 bases between. From germline, CDR1 is MDHEN and CDR2 SYDVKM. The CDR3 covers 15 residues.

This clone has a handful of counts. The V and J genes are TRBV6-6 and TRBJ1-2; D is uncertain. With 4 bases removed from V and 8 bases from J, the gap between germline ends came to 11 bases. The CDR3 totals 12 residues. Germline V lookup: CDR1 MNHNY, CDR2 SVGAGI (reference sequence). The CDR3 loop reads CASSSQGGGYTF. The DNA for the CDR3 is TGTGCCAGCAGTTCCCAAGGAGGCGGCTACACCTTC.

The chain has TRBV7-9 and TRBJ2-1; TRBD2 matches 8 bases. The CDR3 has 16 amino acids. Germline CDR1 reads SEHNR; CDR2 reads FQNEAQ (reference sequence). Trimming cost V 5 bases and J 7 bases; bases outside gene matches: 13. The CDR3 region is CASSPTRQGTRNEQFF. CDR3 sequence (DNA): TGTGCCAGCAGCCCTACCCGGCAGGGGACTAGGAATGAGCAGTTCTTC. Using reference TRBV7-9 and TRBJ2-1 for the parts outside the CDR3, the full variable domain is DTGVSQNPRHKITKRGQNVTFRCDPISEHNRLYWYRQTLGQGPEFLTYFQNEAQLEKSRLLSDRFSAERPKGSFSTLEIQRTEQGDSAMYLCASSPTRQGTRNEQFFGPGTRLTVL.

The rearrangement links TRBV24-1 to TRBJ1-2; D gene uncertain. Deletions cut 4 bases from V and 2 bases from J, with 7 bases between. From germline, CDR1 is KGHDR and CDR2 SFDVKD. This CDR3 has 13 residues. CDR3 in amino acids: CATSDGRNYGYTF. CDR3 nucleotide sequence: TGTGCCACCAGTGACGGGAGGAACTATGGCTACACCTTC.

The chain recombines TRBV19 with TRBJ1-2, with TRBD1 matching over 10 bases. There are 15 residues in the CDR3. Trimming removed 7 bases from V and 1 base from J; junction bases left unmatched: 6. Germline assignment: CDR1 LNHDA and CDR2 SQIVND (reference sequence). The CDR3 sequence is CASTTGQGLNYGYTF. In nucleotides, the CDR3 is TGTGCCAGTACCACGGGACAGGGGCTTAACTATGGCTACACCTTC.

The genes are TRBV2 and TRBJ2-3, with D perhaps matching TRBD2 (5 bases). The V and J ends lost 2 bases and 2 bases respectively, with 8 bases between them. This CDR3 region has 14 residues. Germline V gene lookup returns CDR1 SNHLY and CDR2 FYNNEI. CDR3 sequence (DNA): TGTGCCAGCAGTGAACTAGCAGACACAGATACGCAGTATTTT. This sequence encodes CASSELADTDTQYF. The whole variable domain, filled in from reference TRBV2 and TRBJ2-3, reads EPEVTQTPSHQVTQMGQEVILRCVPISNHLYFYWYRQILGQKVEFLVSFYNNEISEKSEIFDDQFSVERPDGSNFTLKIRSTKLEDSAMYFCASSELADTDTQYFGPGTRLTVL.

The chain recombines TRBV18 with TRBJ2-5, with 11 bases lining up with TRBD2. Germline CDR1 and CDR2: KGHSH and LQKENI. The CDR3 spans 13 residues. With V trimmed by 6 bases and J by 4 bases, 1 base remained unmatched. The CDR3 DNA is TGTGCCAGCTCCACTAGCGGGGGAGAGACCCAGTACTTC. Its protein product is CASSTSGGETQYF. Looking up the rest from reference TRBV18 and TRBJ2-5 gives the full variable domain: NAGVMQNPRHLVRRRGQEARLRCSPMKGHSHVYWYRQLPEEGLKFMVYLQKENIIDESGMPKERFSAEFPKEGPSILRIQQVVRGDSAAYFCASSTSGGETQYFGPGTRLLVL.

Written as DNA, the CDR3 is TGCAGTGCTCTACTAGCCAATGAGCAGTTCTTC. Translation: CSALLANEQFF. J is TRBJ2-1 and V is TRBV20-1; D is possibly TRBD2 (6 bases). Looked up from germline, CDR1 is DFQATT and CDR2 is SNEGSKA (reference sequence). V gave up 5 bases and J gave up 6 bases, with 8 bases separating them. The CDR3 has 11 residues.

The V gene is TRBV21-1, the J gene TRBJ2-7; the DNA was not compared with TRBD2, the D call given in the table. TRBV21-1 is flagged as a pseudogene. CDR3 length: 16 amino acids. In DNA form, the CDR3 reads TGTGCCAGCCTAATCGGGCTAGCGGCCTTCACCTACGAGCAGTACTTC. It codes for CASLIGLAAFTYEQYF.

This chain joins TRBV7-3 and TRBJ2-3, with a weak D call TRBD1 (6 bases). Trimming stripped 5 bases from V and 3 bases from J, with 18 bases between. CDR3 size: 16 residues. Germline V lookup: CDR1 SGHTA, CDR2 FQGTGA. The CDR3 bases are TGTGCCAGCAGCCCCGTCGGGTGGGGGCGAACAGATACGCAGTATTTT. This gives the protein CASSPVGWGRTDTQYF.

The chain is built from TRBV5-1 and TRBJ1-2; 9 nucleotides agree with TRBD1. V was pared by 4 bases and J by 7 bases, with 14 bases of the junction left unmatched. Germline lookup yields CDR1 SGHRS and CDR2 YFSETQ. There are 16 residues in the CDR3. CDR3 in DNA: TGCGCCAGCAGCCCCCCCCCGGGACAGGGATTCGGTGGCTACACCTTC. Translated: CASSPPPGQGFGGYTF.

The gene calls are TRBV7-3 and TRBJ2-3; a weak D match, TRBD2 (6 bases). CDR1 and CDR2 (germline): SGHTA, FQGTGA. V lost 2 bases to trimming and J lost 8 bases, with 14 bases between them. The CDR3 covers 14 residues. The CDR3 DNA is TGTGCCAGCAGCTTACTTGGGGGAGGTGGTACGCAGTATTTT. It specifies CASSLLGGGGTQYF.

The chain employs TRBV19 and TRBJ2-7; D may be TRBD1 (6 bases). CDR1 and CDR2 from the germline V gene are LNHDA and SQIVND (reference sequence). This CDR3 comprises 17 residues. V lost 1 base, J lost 0 bases, and 16 bases lay in between. For the CDR3, the DNA is TGTGCCAGTAGTATAGGAACCGGGACACTCAGCTCCTACGAGCAGTACTTC. It specifies CASSIGTGTLSSYEQYF.